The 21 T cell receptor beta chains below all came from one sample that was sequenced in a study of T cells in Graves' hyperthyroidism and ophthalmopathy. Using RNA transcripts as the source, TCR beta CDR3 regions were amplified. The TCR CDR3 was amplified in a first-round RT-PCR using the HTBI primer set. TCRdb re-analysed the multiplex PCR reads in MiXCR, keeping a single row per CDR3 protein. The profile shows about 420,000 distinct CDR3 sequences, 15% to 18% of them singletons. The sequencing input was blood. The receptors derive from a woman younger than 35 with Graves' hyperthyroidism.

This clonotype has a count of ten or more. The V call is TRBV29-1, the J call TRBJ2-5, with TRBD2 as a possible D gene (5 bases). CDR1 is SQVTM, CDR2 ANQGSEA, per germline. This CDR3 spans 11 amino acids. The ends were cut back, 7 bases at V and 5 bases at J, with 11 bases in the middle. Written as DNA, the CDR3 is TGCAGCGGTAGCGTGGCGGAGACCCAGTACTTC. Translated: CSGSVAETQYF.

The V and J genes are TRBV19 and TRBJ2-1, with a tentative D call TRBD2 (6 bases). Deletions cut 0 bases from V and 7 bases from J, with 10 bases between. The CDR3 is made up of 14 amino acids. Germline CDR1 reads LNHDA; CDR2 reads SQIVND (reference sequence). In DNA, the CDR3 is TGTGCCAGTAGTATAGATTATGGGGGGAATGAGCAGTTCTTC. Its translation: CASSIDYGGNEQFF.

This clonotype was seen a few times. The CDR3 DNA reads TGTGCCACCCCGGGACATGTCTACGGGGAGCAGTACTTC. This codes for CATPGHVYGEQYF. The chain has TRBV6-4 and TRBJ2-7, with D tentatively TRBD1 (6 bases). V gave up 10 bases and J gave up 7 bases, with 20 bases separating them. CDR1 and CDR2 (germline): MRHNA, SNTAGT. The CDR3 is 13 residues long.

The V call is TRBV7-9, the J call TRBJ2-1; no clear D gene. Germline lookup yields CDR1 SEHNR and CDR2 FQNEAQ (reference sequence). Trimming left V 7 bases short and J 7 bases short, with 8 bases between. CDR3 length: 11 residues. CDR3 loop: CASTSVNEQFF. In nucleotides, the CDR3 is TGTGCCAGCACTTCAGTGAATGAGCAGTTCTTC.

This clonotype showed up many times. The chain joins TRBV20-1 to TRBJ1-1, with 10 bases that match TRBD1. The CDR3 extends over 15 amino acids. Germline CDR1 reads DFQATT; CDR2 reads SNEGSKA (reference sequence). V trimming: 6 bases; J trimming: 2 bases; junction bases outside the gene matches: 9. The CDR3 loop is CSAQGQGLGNTEAFF. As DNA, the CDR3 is TGCAGTGCCCAGGGACAGGGGCTCGGCAACACTGAAGCTTTCTTT.

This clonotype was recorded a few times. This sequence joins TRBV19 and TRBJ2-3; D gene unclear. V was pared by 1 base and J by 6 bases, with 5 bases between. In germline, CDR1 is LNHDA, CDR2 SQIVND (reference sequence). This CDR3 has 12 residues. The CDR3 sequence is CASSIGRDTQYF. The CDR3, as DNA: TGTGCCAGTAGTATAGGGCGGGATACGCAGTATTTT.

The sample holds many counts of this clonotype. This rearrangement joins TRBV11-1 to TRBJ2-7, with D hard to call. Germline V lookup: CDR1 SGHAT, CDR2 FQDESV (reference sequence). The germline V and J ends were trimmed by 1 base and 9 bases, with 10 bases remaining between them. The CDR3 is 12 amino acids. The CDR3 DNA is TGTGCCAGCAGCTTAGAGCCAGCCGGGCAGTACTTC. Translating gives CASSLEPAGQYF. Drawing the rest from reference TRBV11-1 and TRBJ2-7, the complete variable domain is EAEVAQSPRYKITEKSQAVAFWCDPISGHATLYWYRQILGQGPELLVQFQDESVVDDSQLPKDRFSAERLKGVDSTLKIQPAELGDSAMYLCASSLEPAGQYFGPGTRLTVT.

Here the CDR3 reads CASSDVTSFGEQYF. In nucleotides, the CDR3 is TGTGCCAGCAGTGATGTGACTAGCTTTGGCGAGCAGTACTTC. The chain links TRBV2 to TRBJ2-7; 7 positions match TRBD2. The V gene end was trimmed by 3 bases and the J gene end by 6 bases; junction bases not matched to a gene: 8. The CDR3 sequence is 14 residues long. The germline gives CDR1 SNHLY, CDR2 FYNNEI.

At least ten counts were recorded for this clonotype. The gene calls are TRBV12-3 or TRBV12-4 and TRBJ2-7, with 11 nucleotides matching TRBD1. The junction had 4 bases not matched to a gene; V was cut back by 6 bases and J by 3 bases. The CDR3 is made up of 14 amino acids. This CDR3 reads CASSRGTGGYEQYF. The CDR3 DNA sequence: TGTGCCAGCAGCCGAGGGACAGGGGGCTACGAGCAGTACTTC.

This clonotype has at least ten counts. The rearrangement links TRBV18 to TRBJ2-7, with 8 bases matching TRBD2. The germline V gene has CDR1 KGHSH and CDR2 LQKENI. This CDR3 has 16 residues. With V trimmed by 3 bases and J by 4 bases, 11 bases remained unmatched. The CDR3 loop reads CASSPFGVAGSYEQYF. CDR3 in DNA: TGTGCCAGCTCACCCTTCGGGGTAGCGGGATCTTACGAGCAGTACTTC.

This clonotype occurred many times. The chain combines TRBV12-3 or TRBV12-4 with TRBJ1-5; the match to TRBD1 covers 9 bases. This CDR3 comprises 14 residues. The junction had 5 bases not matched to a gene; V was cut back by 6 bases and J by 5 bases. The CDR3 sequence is CASRLTGGDQPQHF. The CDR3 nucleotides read TGTGCCAGCAGGCTGACAGGGGGAGATCAGCCCCAGCATTTT.

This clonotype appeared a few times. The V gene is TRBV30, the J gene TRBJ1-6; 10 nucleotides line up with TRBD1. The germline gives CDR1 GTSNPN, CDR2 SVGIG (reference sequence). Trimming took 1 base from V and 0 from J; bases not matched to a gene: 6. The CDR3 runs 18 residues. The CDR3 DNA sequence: TGTGCCTGGAGTGACGGACAGGGGGGGAGCTCCTATAATTCACCCCTCCACTTT. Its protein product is CAWSDGQGGSSYNSPLHF.

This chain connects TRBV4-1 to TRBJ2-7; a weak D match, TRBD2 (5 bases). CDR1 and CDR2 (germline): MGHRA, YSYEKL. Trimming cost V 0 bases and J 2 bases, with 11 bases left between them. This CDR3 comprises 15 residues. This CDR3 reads CASSQDVRATYEQYF. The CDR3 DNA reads TGCGCCAGCAGCCAAGATGTGCGGGCGACCTACGAGCAGTACTTC.

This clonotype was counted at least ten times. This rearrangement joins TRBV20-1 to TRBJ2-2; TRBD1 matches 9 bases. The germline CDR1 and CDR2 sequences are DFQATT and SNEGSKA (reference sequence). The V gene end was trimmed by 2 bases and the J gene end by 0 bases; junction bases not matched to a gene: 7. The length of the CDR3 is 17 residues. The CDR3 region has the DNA TGCAGTGCTAGACCATCCGGGACAGGGACGAACACCGGGGAGCTGTTTTTT. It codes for CSARPSGTGTNTGELFF.

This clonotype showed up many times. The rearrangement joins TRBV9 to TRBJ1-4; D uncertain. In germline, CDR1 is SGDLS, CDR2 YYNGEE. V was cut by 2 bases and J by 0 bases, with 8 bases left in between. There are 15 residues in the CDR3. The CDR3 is CASSVSPTTNEKLFF. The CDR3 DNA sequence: TGTGCCAGCAGCGTGTCCCCTACAACTAATGAAAAACTGTTTTTT.

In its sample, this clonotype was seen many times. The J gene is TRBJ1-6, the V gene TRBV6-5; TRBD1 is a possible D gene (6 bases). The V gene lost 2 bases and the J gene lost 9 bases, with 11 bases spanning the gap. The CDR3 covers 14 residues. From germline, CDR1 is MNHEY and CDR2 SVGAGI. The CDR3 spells CASSYGQQASPLHF. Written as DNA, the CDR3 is TGTGCCAGCAGTTACGGACAGCAGGCTTCACCCCTCCACTTT.

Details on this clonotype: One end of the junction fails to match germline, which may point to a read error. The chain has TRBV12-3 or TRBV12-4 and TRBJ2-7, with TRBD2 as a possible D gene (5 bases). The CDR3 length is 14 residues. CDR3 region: CASSLTCSAHEQYF. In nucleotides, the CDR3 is TGTGCCAGCAGTTTAACGTGTAGCGCCCACGAGCAGTATTTC.

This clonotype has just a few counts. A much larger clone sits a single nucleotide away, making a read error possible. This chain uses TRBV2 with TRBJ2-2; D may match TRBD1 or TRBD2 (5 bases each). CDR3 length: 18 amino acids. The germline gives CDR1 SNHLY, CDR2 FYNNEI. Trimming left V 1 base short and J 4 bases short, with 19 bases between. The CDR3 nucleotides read TGTGCCAGCAGTGAAGGGAAGGGGAGCGATACGAGCACCGGGGAGCTGTTTTTT. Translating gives CASSEGKGSDTSTGELFF.

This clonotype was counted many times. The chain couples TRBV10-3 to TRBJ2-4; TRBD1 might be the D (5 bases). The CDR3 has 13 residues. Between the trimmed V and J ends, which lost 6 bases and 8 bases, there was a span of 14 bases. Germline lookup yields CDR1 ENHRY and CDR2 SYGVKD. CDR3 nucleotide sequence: TGTGCCATCAGCCGAGAGCAGGGATACATTCAGTACTTC. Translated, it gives CAISREQGYIQYF.

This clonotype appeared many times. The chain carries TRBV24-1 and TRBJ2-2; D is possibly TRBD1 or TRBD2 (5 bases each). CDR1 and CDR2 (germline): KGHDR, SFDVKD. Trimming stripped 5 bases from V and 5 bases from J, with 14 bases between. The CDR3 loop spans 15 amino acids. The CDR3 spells CATSVGTLGTGELFF. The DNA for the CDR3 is TGTGCCACCAGTGTCGGGACCCTGGGGACCGGGGAGCTGTTTTTT.

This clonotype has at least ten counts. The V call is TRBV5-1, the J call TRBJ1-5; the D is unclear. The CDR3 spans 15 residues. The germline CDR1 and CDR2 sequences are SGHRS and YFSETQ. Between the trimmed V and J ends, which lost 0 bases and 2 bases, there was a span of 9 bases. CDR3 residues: CASSLDFSGNQPQHF. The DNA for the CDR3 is TGCGCCAGCAGCTTGGACTTTAGTGGCAATCAGCCCCAGCATTTT.